The clone carrying this T cell receptor (beta chain) has more than one count but fewer than ten. Its antigen is as yet unknown. These data are taken from a study of regulatory T cells in long-lasting Graves disease. The study's findings and limits: Sample size, which was small, may have reduced accuracy.

Combining iRepertoire HTBI primers with Arm-PCR of CDR3 regions, the authors built TCR beta libraries. Using its own MiXCR run on the multiplex PCR reads, TCRdb lists one record per CDR3 protein. Of 300,000 to 500,000 distinct CDR3 sequences listed, around 21% are singletons. The V end lost 0 bases, the J end lost 6 bases, and 14 bases lay between the germline ends. Germline V gene data show CDR1 as LNHNV and CDR2 as YYDKDF (reference sequence). The CDR3 runs 15 residues. Regarding time point: persistent/refractory GD, antithyroid drugs over 5 years with positive TRAb. Researchers made the TCR library from RNA that was extracted from PBMCs.

V is TRBV15 and J is TRBJ1-1; possible D gene TRBD1, 5 bases. The sample here was peripheral blood mononuclear cells (PBMCs), taken when the disease was refractory, from a patient treated with antithyroid drugs. This TCR was sampled from a female donor with Graves disease. CDR3 sequence reads: CATSRDAGGLAEAFF. For the CDR3, the DNA is TGTGCCACCAGCAGAGATGCGGGGGGGTTAGCTGAAGCTTTCTTT.